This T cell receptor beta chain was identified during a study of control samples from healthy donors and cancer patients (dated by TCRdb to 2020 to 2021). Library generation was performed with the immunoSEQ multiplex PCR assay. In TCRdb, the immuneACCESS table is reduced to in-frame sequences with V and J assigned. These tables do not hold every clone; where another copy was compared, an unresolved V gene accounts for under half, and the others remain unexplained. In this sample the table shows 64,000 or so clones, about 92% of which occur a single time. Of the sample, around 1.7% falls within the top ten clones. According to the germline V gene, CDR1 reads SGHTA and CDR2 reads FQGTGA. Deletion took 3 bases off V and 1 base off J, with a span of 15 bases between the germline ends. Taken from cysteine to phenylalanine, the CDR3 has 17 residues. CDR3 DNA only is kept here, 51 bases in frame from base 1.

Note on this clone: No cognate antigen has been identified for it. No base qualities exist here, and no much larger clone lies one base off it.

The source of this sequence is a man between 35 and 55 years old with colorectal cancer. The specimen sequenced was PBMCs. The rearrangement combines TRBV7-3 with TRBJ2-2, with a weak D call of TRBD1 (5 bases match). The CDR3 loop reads CASSLHPETVNTGELFF. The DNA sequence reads TGTGCCAGCAGCTTGCATCCTGAGACAGTGAACACCGGGGAGCTGTTTTTT.